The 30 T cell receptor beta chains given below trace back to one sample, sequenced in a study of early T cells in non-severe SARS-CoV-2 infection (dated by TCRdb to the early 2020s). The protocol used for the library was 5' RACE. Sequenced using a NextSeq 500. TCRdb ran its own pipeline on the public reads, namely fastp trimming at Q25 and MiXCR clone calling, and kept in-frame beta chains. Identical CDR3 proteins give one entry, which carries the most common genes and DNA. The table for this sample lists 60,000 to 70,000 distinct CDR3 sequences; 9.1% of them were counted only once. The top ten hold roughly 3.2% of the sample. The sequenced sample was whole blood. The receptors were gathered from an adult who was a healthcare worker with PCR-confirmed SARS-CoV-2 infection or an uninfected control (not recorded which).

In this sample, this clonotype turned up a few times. CDR3 loop: CASSPASPGQGTYEQYF. In DNA, the CDR3 is TGTGCCAGCAGCCCCGCTTCACCGGGACAGGGGACCTACGAGCAGTACTTC. The genes are TRBV11-3 and TRBJ2-7; 10 nucleotides match TRBD1. The CDR3 length is 17 residues. V trimming: 5 bases; J trimming: 2 bases; junction bases outside the gene matches: 12. CDR1 and CDR2 from the germline V gene are SGHNT and YENEEA. Full variable domain (outside the CDR3, taken from reference TRBV11-3 and TRBJ2-7): EAGVVQSPRYKIIEKKQPVAFWCNPISGHNTLYWYLQNLGQGPELLIRYENEEAVDDSQLPKDRFSAERLKGVDSTLKIQPAELGDSAVYLCASSPASPGQGTYEQYFGPGTRLTVT.

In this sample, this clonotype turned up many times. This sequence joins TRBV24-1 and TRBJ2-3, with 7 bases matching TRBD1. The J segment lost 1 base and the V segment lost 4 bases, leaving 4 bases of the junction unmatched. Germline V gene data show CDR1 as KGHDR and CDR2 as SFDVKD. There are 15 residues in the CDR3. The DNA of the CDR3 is TGTGCCACCAGTGACCCTGGACAGGGCACAGATACGCAGTATTTT. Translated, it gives CATSDPGQGTDTQYF.

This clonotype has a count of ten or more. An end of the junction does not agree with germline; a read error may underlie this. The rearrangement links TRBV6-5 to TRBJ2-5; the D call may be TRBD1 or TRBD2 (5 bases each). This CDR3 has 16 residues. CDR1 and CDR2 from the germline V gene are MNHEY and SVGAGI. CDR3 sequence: CASSYIFTGTQGTQYF. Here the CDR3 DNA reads TGTGCCAGCAGTTACATTTTTACCGGGACCCAAGGGACCCAGTACTTC.

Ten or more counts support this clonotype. CDR3 DNA: TGTGCCAGCAGAGTGACTAGTAGCGCCAATGAGCAGTTCTTC. It translates to CASRVTSSANEQFF. The rearrangement uses TRBV28 and TRBJ2-1, with a tentative D call TRBD2 (6 bases). The length of the CDR3 is 14 residues. In germline, CDR1 is MDHEN, CDR2 SYDVKM. Trimming stripped 6 bases from V and 6 bases from J, with 15 bases between.

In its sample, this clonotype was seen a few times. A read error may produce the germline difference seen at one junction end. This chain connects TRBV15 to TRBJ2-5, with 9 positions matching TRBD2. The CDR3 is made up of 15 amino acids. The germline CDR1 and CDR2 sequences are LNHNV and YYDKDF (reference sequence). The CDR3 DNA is TGTGCCACCAGCAGAGATCGCGGGGGGGCGGCAGCGAAGCGTTTC. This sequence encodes CATSRDRGGAAAKRF.

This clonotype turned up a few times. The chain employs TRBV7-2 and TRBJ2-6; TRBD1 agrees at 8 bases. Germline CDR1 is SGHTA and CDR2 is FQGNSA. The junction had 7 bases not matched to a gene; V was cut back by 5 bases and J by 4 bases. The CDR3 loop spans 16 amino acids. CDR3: CASSLRTGPGANVLTF. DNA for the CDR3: TGTGCCAGCAGCCTAAGGACAGGGCCCGGGGCCAACGTCCTGACTTTC.

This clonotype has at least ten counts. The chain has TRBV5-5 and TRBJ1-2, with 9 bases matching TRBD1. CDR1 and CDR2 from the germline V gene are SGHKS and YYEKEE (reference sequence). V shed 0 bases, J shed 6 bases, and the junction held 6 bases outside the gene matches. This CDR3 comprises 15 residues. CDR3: CASSLGRDRVDGYTF. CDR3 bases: TGTGCCAGCAGCTTGGGCCGGGACAGGGTTGATGGCTACACCTTC.

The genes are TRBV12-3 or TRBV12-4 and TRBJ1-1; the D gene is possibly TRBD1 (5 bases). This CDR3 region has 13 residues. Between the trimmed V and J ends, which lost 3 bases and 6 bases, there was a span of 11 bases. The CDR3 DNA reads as TGTGCCAGCAGTTTTGGGGGGAGGTCTGAAGCTTTCTTT. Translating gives CASSFGGRSEAFF.

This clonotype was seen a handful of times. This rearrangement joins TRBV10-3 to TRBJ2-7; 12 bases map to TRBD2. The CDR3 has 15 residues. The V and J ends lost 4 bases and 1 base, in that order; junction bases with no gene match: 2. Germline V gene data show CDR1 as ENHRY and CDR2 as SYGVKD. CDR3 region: CAISGTSGTSYEQYF. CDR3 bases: TGTGCCATCAGTGGGACTAGCGGGACATCCTACGAGCAGTACTTC.

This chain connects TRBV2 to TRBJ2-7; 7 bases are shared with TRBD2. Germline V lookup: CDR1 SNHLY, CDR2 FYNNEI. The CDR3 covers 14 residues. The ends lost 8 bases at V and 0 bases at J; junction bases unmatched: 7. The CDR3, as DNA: TGTGCCAGCCACCAATCGGGGGGCTCCTACGAGCAGTACTTC. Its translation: CASHQSGGSYEQYF.

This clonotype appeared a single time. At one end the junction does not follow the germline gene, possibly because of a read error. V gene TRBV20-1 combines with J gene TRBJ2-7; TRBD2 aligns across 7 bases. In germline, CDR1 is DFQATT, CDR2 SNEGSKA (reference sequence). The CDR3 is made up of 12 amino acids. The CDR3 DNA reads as TGCAGTTCTAGAGATTGGGGAGCGGGACAGTACTTC. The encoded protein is CSSRDWGAGQYF.

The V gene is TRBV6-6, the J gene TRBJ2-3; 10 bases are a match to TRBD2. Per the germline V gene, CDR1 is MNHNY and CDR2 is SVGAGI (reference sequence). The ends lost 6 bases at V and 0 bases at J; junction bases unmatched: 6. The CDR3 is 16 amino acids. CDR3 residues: CASSPALAGSTDTQYF. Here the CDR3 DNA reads TGTGCCAGCAGCCCCGCACTAGCGGGAAGCACAGATACGCAGTATTTT.

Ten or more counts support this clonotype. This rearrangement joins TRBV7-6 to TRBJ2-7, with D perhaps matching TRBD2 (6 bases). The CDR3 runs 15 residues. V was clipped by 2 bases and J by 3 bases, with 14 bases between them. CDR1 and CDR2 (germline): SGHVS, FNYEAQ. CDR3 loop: CASSLTAGSDYEQYF. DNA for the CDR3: TGTGCCAGCAGCTTAACTGCGGGATCCGACTACGAGCAGTACTTC.

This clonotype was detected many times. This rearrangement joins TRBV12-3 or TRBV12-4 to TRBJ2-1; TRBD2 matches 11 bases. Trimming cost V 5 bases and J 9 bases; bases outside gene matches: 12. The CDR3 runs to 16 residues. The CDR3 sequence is CASSHRIAGGGGEQFF. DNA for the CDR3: TGTGCCAGCAGTCACAGGATAGCGGGAGGGGGCGGTGAGCAGTTCTTC.

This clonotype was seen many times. CDR3 in DNA: TGTGCCAGCAGTTTTATGACAGGGCATCCCTACGAGCAGTACTTC. Protein product: CASSFMTGHPYEQYF. The chain links TRBV12-3 or TRBV12-4 to TRBJ2-7, with 7 positions matching TRBD1. With 3 bases clipped from V and 2 bases from J, the junction kept 7 bases outside the gene matches. The CDR3 loop spans 15 amino acids.

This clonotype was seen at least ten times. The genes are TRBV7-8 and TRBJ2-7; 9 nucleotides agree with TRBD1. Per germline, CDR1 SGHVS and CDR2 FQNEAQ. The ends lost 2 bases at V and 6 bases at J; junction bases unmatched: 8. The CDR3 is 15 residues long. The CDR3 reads CASSLLNRGRAEQYF. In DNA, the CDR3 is TGTGCCAGCAGCTTACTCAACAGGGGGCGGGCCGAGCAGTACTTC.

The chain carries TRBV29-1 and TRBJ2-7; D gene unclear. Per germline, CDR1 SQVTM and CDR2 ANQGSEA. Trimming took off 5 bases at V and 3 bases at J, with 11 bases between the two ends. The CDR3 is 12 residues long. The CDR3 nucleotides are TGCAGCGTTCAGGAATCGGGCTACGAGCAGTACTTC. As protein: CSVQESGYEQYF.

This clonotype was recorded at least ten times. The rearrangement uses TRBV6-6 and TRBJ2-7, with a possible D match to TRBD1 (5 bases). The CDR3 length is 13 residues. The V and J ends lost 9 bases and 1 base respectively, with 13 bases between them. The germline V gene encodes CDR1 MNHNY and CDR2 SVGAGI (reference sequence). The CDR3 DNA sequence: TGTGCCAGTGGTCGATCAGGGTCCTACGAGCAGTACTTC. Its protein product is CASGRSGSYEQYF.

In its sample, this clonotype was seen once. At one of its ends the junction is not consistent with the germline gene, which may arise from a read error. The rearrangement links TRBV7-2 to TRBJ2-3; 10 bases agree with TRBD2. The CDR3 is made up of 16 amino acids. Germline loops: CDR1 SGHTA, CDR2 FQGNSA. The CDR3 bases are TGTGCCAACAGCTCCCAAGCGGGAGGGAGCACAGATACGCAGTATTTT. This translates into CANSSQAGGSTDTQYF.

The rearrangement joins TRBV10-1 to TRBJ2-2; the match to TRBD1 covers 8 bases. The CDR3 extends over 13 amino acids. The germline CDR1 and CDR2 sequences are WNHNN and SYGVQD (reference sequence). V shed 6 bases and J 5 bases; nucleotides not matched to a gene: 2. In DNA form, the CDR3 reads TGCGCCAGCAGACAGGGGGGAACCGGGGAGCTGTTTTTT. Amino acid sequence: CASRQGGTGELFF.

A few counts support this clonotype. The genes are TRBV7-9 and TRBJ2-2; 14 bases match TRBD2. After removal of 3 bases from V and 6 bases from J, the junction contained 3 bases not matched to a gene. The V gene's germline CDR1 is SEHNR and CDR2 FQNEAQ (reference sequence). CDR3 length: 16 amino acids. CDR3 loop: CASSLGLAGVPGELFF. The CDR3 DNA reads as TGTGCCAGCAGCTTGGGACTAGCGGGAGTTCCCGGGGAGCTGTTTTTT.

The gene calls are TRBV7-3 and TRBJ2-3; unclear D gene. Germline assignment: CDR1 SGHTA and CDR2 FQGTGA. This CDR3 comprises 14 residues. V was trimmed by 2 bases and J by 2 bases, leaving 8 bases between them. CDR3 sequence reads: CASSLGGTTDTQYF. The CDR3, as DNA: TGTGCCAGCAGCTTAGGTGGTACCACAGATACGCAGTATTTT. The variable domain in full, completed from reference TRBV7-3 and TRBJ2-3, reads GAGVSQTPSNKVTEKGKYVELRCDPISGHTALYWYRQSLGQGPEFLIYFQGTGAADDSGLPNDRFFAVRPEGSVSTLKIQRTERGDSAVYLCASSLGGTTDTQYFGPGTRLTVL.

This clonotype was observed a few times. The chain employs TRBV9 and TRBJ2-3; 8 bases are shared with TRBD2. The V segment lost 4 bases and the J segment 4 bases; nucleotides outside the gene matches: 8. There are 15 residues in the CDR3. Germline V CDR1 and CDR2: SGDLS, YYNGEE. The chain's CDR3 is CASSPRTSLADTQYF. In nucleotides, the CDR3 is TGTGCCAGCAGCCCGCGGACTAGCTTGGCAGATACGCAGTATTTT.

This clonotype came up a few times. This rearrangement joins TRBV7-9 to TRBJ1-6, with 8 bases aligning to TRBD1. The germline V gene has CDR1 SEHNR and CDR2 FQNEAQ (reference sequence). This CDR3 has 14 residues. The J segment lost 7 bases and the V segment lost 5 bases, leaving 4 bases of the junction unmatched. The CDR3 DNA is TGTGCCAGCAGCCCTACAGGGGGAAATTCACCCCTCCACTTT. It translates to CASSPTGGNSPLHF.

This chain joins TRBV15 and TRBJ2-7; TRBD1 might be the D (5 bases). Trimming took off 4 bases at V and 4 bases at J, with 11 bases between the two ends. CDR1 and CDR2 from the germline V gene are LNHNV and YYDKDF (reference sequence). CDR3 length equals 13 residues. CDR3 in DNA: TGTGCCACCAGCATCATCTCAGGGTACGAGCAGTACTTC. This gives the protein CATSIISGYEQYF.

The DNA for the CDR3 is TGTGCCAGCAGCCAACGGGGAGTCCCCTACGAGCAGTACTTC. Protein: CASSQRGVPYEQYF. The chain carries TRBV3-1 and TRBJ2-7; a weak D match, TRBD2 (5 bases). CDR3 length: 14 residues. Germline V gene lookup returns CDR1 LGHDT and CDR2 YNNKEL (reference sequence). Between the trimmed V and J ends, which lost 2 bases and 2 bases, there was a span of 10 bases.

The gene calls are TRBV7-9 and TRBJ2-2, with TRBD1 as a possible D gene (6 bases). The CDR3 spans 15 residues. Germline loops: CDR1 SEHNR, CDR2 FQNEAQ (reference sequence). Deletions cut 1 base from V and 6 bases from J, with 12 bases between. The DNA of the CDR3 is TGTGCCAGCAGCTTAGGAACAGGGTCCTCCGGGGAGCTGTTTTTT. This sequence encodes CASSLGTGSSGELFF.

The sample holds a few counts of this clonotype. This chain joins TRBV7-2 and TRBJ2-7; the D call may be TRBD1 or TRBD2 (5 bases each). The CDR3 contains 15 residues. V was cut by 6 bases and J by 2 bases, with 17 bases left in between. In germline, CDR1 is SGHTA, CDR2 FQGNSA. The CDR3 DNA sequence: TGTGCCAGCAGACGAGACCGGGACGCGACCTACGAGCAGTACTTC. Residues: CASRRDRDATYEQYF.

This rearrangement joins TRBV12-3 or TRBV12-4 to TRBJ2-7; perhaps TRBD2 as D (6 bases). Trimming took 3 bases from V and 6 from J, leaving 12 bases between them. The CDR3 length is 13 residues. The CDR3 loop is CASSFGGHGEQYF. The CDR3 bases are TGTGCCAGCAGTTTCGGGGGTCATGGCGAGCAGTACTTC.

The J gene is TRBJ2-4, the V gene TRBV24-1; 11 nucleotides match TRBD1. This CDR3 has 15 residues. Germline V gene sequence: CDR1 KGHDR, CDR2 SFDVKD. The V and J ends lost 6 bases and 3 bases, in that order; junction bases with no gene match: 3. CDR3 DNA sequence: TGTGCCACCAGTACGGGACAGGGGGACAAAAACATTCAGTACTTC. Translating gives CATSTGQGDKNIQYF.